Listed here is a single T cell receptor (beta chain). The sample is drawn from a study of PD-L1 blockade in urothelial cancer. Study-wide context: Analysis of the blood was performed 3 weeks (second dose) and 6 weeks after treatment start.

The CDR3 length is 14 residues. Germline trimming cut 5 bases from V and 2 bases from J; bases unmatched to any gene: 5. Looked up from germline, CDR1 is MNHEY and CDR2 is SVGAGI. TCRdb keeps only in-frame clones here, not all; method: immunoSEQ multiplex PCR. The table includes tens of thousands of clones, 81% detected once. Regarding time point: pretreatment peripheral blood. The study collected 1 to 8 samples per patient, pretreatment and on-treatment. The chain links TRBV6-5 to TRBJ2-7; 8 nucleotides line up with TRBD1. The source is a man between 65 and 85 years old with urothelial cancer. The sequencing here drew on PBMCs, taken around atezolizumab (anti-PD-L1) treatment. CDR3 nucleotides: TGTGCCAGCAGTCAACAGGGGGGTCCCTACGAGCAGTACTTC. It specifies CASSQQGGPYEQYF.